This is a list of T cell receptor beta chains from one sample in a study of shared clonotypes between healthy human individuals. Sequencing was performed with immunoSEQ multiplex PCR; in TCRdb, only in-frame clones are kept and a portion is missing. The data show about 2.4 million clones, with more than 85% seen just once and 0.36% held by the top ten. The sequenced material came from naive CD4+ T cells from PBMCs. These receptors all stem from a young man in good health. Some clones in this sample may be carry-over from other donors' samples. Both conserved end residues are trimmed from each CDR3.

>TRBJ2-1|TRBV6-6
ASTARTSGSNEQF
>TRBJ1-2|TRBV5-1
ASSSDRDGYT
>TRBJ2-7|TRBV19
ASSSGSTGYGEQY
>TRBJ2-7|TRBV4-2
ASSQDRTGLY
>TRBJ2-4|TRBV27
ASKVLAKNIQY
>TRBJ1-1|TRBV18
ASSPQSGRVNTEAF
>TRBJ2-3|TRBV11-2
ASSFDTDTQY
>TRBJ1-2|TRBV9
ASSDPPRGELGYT
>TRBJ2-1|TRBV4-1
ASSQAGKAYNEQF
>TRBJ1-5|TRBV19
ASSSPGVQGDQPQH
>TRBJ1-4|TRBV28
ASSWENEKLF
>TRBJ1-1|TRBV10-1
ASSERLEHGMPTEAF
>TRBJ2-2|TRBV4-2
ASSRGQGDNTGELF
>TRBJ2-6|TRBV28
ASSLESGANVLT
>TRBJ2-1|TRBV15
ATSRDLSRRYNEQF
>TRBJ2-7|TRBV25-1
ASSDPYSWEQY
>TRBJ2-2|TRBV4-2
ASSPRSGRPNTGELF
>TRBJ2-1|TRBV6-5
ASIGRGSSYNEQF
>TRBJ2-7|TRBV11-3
ASSLEQGSYEQY
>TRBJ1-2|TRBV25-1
ASRQDGLGYT
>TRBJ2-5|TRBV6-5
ASSWTSGQETQY
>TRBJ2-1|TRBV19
ASRLGLAGTYNEQF
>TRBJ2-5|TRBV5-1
ASRGSGTLQETQY
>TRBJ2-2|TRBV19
ASSIRHTGELF
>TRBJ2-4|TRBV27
ASSAQFPGGIQY
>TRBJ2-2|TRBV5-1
ASSLDSNTGELF
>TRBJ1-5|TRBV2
ASADQSNQPQH
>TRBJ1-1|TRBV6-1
ASSDWGAINTEAF
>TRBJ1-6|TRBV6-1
ASSDTGANSPLH